This T cell receptor (beta chain) stems from a study of CD8 T cells in ankylosing spondylitis (dated by TCRdb to the late 2010s). In terms of the full investigation: T cell receptor beta repertoires were profiled in healthy donors and ankylosing spondylitis patients so that disease-linked TCR variants could be found. Samples of peripheral blood were taken, and for ankylosing spondylitis patients, synovial fluid was collected as well. The whole study cohort included 90 to 120 healthy donors and 25 ankylosing spondylitis patients.

The table lists this clonotype with many counts. Its antigen specificity is not known. Base quality data are lacking; no much larger clone is found one base away. The germline V gene yields SQVTM for CDR1 and ANQGSEA for CDR2. Deletion took 6 bases off V and 8 bases off J, with a span of 8 bases between the germline ends. From the cysteine up to the phenylalanine, the CDR3 has a length of 10 residues. Of the read, only the CDR3 DNA is kept; its 30 bases are in frame from base 1. Instrument used: Illumina HiSeq 2500. TCR beta libraries were prepared by quantitative 5'-RACE with molecular barcodes. The published analysis was carried out like this. Disease-linked TCR variants were identified with a new computational method built on a probabilistic model of VDJ rearrangement. TCRdb trimmed the raw reads at Q25, called clones with MiXCR and kept productive beta chains. Entries are consolidated by CDR3 protein sequence, retaining the most common genes and DNA. TCRdb's processing, not the authors' own work, is the source of the V and J calls. The sample records 200,000 to 300,000 distinct CDR3 sequences, 8% to 9.5% of which are singletons. Around 7% of the sample comes from the top ten.

Points the paper makes about the study in general: Some motif variants were previously reported in synovial fluid and blood of reactive arthritis patients, suggesting common disease-initiation mechanisms. The disease-linked clones were reported as significantly enriched in matched synovial fluid samples from ankylosing spondylitis patients. A TCR beta motif made up of several highly homologous amino acid variants appeared to be characteristic of blood from ankylosing spondylitis patients. A CD8+ phenotype was shown by the disease-linked clones, which were found at relatively low frequencies in peripheral blood.

Sequenced input: blood, either unsorted or a sorted T cell fraction (not recorded which). The sequence came from a male donor with ankylosing spondylitis or in good health (not recorded which). The sequence joins TRBV29-1 to TRBJ2-1; there is no confident call for the D gene. The DNA is TGCAGCGTGTTGGGGTATGAGCAGTTCTTC. Translated, this is CSVLGYEQFF.